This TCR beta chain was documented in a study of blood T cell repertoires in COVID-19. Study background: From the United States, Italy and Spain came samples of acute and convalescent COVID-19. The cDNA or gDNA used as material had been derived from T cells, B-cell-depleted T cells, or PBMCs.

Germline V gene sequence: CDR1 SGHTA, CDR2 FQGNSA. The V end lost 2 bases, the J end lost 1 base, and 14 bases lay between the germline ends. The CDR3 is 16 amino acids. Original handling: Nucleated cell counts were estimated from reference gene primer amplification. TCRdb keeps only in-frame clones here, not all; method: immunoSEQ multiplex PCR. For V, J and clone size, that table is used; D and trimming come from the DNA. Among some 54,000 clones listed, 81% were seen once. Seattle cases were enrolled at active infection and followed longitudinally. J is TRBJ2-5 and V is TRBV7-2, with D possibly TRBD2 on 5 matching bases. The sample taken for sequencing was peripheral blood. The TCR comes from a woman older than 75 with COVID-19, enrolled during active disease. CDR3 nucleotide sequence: TGTGCCAGCAGCTTAATTTGGGAGCCCTCCCAAGAGACCCAGTACTTC. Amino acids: CASSLIWEPSQETQYF.